This is a list of T cell receptor beta chains from one sample in a study of beta chain features in type 1 diabetes. Here immunoSEQ multiplex PCR was the method, and the copy in TCRdb shows in-frame clones only, minus some. The profile shows approximately 330,000 clones, approximately 11% of them singletons. The sequenced sample was naive CD4+ T cells from blood. The receptors stem from a woman between 25 and 40 years old in good health. Both conserved end residues are part of each CDR3. Fields, in order: D gene, V gene, clone size, J gene, CDR3 DNA, CDR3 protein. The D gene is left open where the match is weak. The size of a clone is reported for some rows only, either as once, few or many, or as a class for expanded clones.

D: TRBD2; V: TRBV7-2; size: few; J: TRBJ2-7; DNA: TGTGCCTCCCGACTAGCGGGAGTATCCGAGCAGTACTTC; CDR3: CASRLAGVSEQYF
D: TRBD1; V: TRBV6-5; size: few; J: TRBJ2-7; DNA: TGTGCCAGCAGTAACAGGGGCCCCTACGAGCAGTACTTC; CDR3: CASSNRGPYEQYF
D: -; V: TRBV6-6; size: -; J: TRBJ2-5; DNA: TGTGCCAGCAGCCACCTACAAGAGACCCAGTACTTC; CDR3: CASSHLQETQYF
D: -; V: TRBV28; size: few; J: TRBJ2-7; DNA: TGTGCCAGCAGTTTACGAACCCGGACAGCCTACGAGCAGTACTTC; CDR3: CASSLRTRTAYEQYF
D: TRBD1; V: TRBV6-5; size: -; J: TRBJ2-1; DNA: TGTGCCAGCAGGGAGGACAGGAGCTCCTACAATGAGCAGTTCTTC; CDR3: CASREDRSSYNEQFF
D: TRBD1; V: TRBV5-4; size: -; J: TRBJ2-7; DNA: TGTGCCAGCAGCTTTACCGGGACAGGGATCCTGAAGCAGTACTTC; CDR3: CASSFTGTGILKQYF
D: TRBD2; V: TRBV6-5; size: few; J: TRBJ2-5; DNA: TGTGCCAGCAGTTACAGAGGGACTAGCGGGAGAAAGACCCAGTACTTC; CDR3: CASSYRGTSGRKTQYF
D: TRBD2; V: TRBV29-1; size: -; J: TRBJ2-7; DNA: TGCAGCGTTGGGGAAACAGGGGTGGCTAGCGGGAGCTACGAGCAGTACTTC; CDR3: CSVGETGVASGSYEQYF
D: TRBD1; V: TRBV7-2; size: -; J: TRBJ2-3; DNA: TGTGCCAGCAGCCAGACAGGGGCTAGCACAGATACGCAGTATTTT; CDR3: CASSQTGASTDTQYF
D: TRBD2; V: TRBV6-1; size: few; J: TRBJ2-7; DNA: TGTGCCAGCAGTGAACGGTTAGCGGGAGCCTACGAGCAGTACTTC; CDR3: CASSERLAGAYEQYF
D: -; V: TRBV4-1; size: -; J: TRBJ2-7; DNA: TGCGCCAGCAGCCAAGTATCGGGGGGCCAGATCGAGCAGTACTTC; CDR3: CASSQVSGGQIEQYF
D: -; V: TRBV4-3; size: few; J: TRBJ2-7; DNA: TGCGCCAGCAGCCAAGATTCGTTCTCCTACGAGCAGTACTTC; CDR3: CASSQDSFSYEQYF
D: TRBD1; V: TRBV7-3; size: -; J: TRBJ1-1; DNA: TGTGCCAGCAGCTTTCCCGGGACAGGGGTGGCTTTCTTT; CDR3: CASSFPGTGVAFF
D: -; V: TRBV7-9; size: few; J: TRBJ2-3; DNA: TGTGCCAGCAGCTTAGAAGAGGCACGCCAGTATTTT; CDR3: CASSLEEARQYF
D: TRBD1; V: TRBV18; size: -; J: TRBJ1-5; DNA: TGTGCCAGCTCACCACGACAGGGAAATCAGCCCCAGCATTTT; CDR3: CASSPRQGNQPQHF
D: TRBD1; V: TRBV2; size: -; J: TRBJ2-7; DNA: TGTGCCAGCCAACCTCCGGGACAGGGATACGAGCAGTACTTC; CDR3: CASQPPGQGYEQYF
D: TRBD2; V: TRBV9; size: once; J: TRBJ2-1; DNA: TGTGCCAGCAGCGTGAGTGGGACTAGCGTAAATGAGCAGTTCTTC; CDR3: CASSVSGTSVNEQFF
D: TRBD1; V: TRBV28; size: -; J: TRBJ2-4; DNA: TGTGCCAGCAGTTTCCAGGGACAGGGGAAAAACATTCAGTACTTC; CDR3: CASSFQGQGKNIQYF
D: -; V: TRBV5-1; size: few; J: TRBJ1-5; DNA: TGCGCCAGCAGCTTGGAACCCCAGGGTGGGGTAGATCAGCCCCAGCATTTT; CDR3: CASSLEPQGGVDQPQHF
D: TRBD2; V: TRBV7-2; size: -; J: TRBJ2-7; DNA: TGTGCCAGCAGCCTCGGGACTAGACGGGTCGAGCAGTACTTC; CDR3: CASSLGTRRVEQYF
D: -; V: TRBV2; size: -; J: TRBJ2-1; DNA: TGTGCCAGCAGTGAAGCTGCGGTATACAATGAGCAGTTCTTC; CDR3: CASSEAAVYNEQFF
D: TRBD1; V: TRBV5-6; size: few; J: TRBJ1-5; DNA: TGTGCCAGCAGCTCCTGGACAGGGCTTAGCAATCAGCCCCAGCATTTT; CDR3: CASSSWTGLSNQPQHF
D: -; V: TRBV2; size: few; J: TRBJ2-3; DNA: TGTGCCAGCAATAGGGAGCCCACAGATACGCAGTATTTT; CDR3: CASNREPTDTQYF
D: -; V: TRBV20-1; size: few; J: TRBJ1-2; DNA: TGCAGTGCTCCTCTGACAGCCGTCTACACCTTC; CDR3: CSAPLTAVYTF
D: -; V: TRBV6-1; size: few; J: TRBJ2-3; DNA: TGTGCCAGCAGTGATAATTCGCGTACGCAGTATTTT; CDR3: CASSDNSRTQYF
D: TRBD2; V: TRBV7-3; size: few; J: TRBJ2-1; DNA: TGTGCCAGCAGCATCGGGACTAGCGGGGACAATGAGCAGTTCTTC; CDR3: CASSIGTSGDNEQFF
D: -; V: TRBV5-1; size: -; J: TRBJ2-7; DNA: TGCGCCAGCAGTGGTACGGGACTCAACTACGAGCAGTACTTC; CDR3: CASSGTGLNYEQYF
D: -; V: TRBV7-2; size: -; J: TRBJ1-1; DNA: TGTGCCAGCAGCACCTTTACACAGGGTATTAACACTGAAGCTTTCTTT; CDR3: CASSTFTQGINTEAFF
D: TRBD2; V: TRBV7-2; size: -; J: TRBJ2-1; DNA: TGTGCCAGCAGCTTAGTGGCGGGAGGGTTTCGGGATGAGCAGTTCTTC; CDR3: CASSLVAGGFRDEQFF
D: -; V: TRBV4-2; size: -; J: TRBJ2-5; DNA: TGTGCCAGCAGCCAAGAATCGTACCAAGAGACCCAGTACTTC; CDR3: CASSQESYQETQYF
D: -; V: TRBV28; size: -; J: TRBJ1-1; DNA: TGTGCCAGCAGTTCTGGGACACCGAGGGCGGACACTGAAGCTTTCTTT; CDR3: CASSSGTPRADTEAFF
D: TRBD1; V: TRBV18; size: -; J: TRBJ2-3; DNA: TGTGCCAGCTCGCGTACAGGGGGCGACCTCACAGATACGCAGTATTTT; CDR3: CASSRTGGDLTDTQYF
D: -; V: TRBV18; size: -; J: TRBJ2-3; DNA: TGTGCCAGCTCACCCCTAGGTTGGAGCACAGATACGCAGTATTTT; CDR3: CASSPLGWSTDTQYF
D: TRBD2; V: TRBV7-3; size: few; J: TRBJ2-1; DNA: TGTGCCAGCAGCTTAACAGGCGATAGCGGGACCCATGAGCAGTTCTTC; CDR3: CASSLTGDSGTHEQFF
D: -; V: TRBV28; size: -; J: TRBJ1-5; DNA: TGTGCCAGCAGGTCGCAGGGGTATAGCAATCAGCCCCAGCATTTT; CDR3: CASRSQGYSNQPQHF
D: TRBD2; V: TRBV4-3; size: -; J: TRBJ2-1; DNA: TGCGCCAGCAGCCAACCCCGAAGCGGGAGGGGGATTGATGAGCAGTTCTTC; CDR3: CASSQPRSGRGIDEQFF
D: -; V: TRBV18; size: -; J: TRBJ2-2; DNA: TGTGCCAGCTCCCCGCAGGGCCCACCGACCGGGGAGCTGTTTTTT; CDR3: CASSPQGPPTGELFF
D: TRBD2; V: TRBV4-2; size: -; J: TRBJ2-7; DNA: TGTGCCAGCAGCCAAGATTACGGGACTAGCGGGAGTGCCTACGAGCAGTACTTC; CDR3: CASSQDYGTSGSAYEQYF
D: -; V: TRBV7-2; size: -; J: TRBJ2-7; DNA: TGTGCCAGCAGCCTCGGACAGATATACGAGCAGTACTTC; CDR3: CASSLGQIYEQYF
D: TRBD2; V: TRBV4-2; size: few; J: TRBJ2-7; DNA: TGTGCCAGCAGCCTCCGGGCCCAGCGGGAGGTCTCCTACGAGCAGTACTTC; CDR3: CASSLRAQREVSYEQYF
D: TRBD1; V: TRBV5-1; size: -; J: TRBJ1-5; DNA: TGCGCCAGCAGCCCCGGGACAGCTAATCAGCCCCAGCATTTT; CDR3: CASSPGTANQPQHF
D: -; V: TRBV6-1; size: few; J: TRBJ2-5; DNA: TGTGCCAGCAGGGAACGGGAGTTTGGCTGGGAAGAGACCCAGTACTTC; CDR3: CASREREFGWEETQYF
D: -; V: TRBV7-2; size: -; J: TRBJ1-1; DNA: TGTGCCAGCAGCTTAGGGATCCTGGACAAGGTCTATGCTGAAGCTTTCTTT; CDR3: CASSLGILDKVYAEAFF
D: -; V: TRBV7-2; size: few; J: TRBJ2-7; DNA: TGTGCCAGCAGGTCCGCGGAGGGCCTTTTCTACGAGCAGTACTTC; CDR3: CASRSAEGLFYEQYF
D: -; V: TRBV5-4; size: -; J: TRBJ2-3; DNA: TGTGCCAGCAGCCTAGAGCGGAGCAGCACAGATACGCAGTATTTT; CDR3: CASSLERSSTDTQYF
D: -; V: TRBV14; size: -; J: TRBJ2-1; DNA: TGTGCCAGCAGCCCAGCCTGGCAGGGGACCCACAATGAGCAGTTCTTC; CDR3: CASSPAWQGTHNEQFF
D: TRBD1; V: TRBV7-9; size: few; J: TRBJ1-5; DNA: TGTGCCAGCAGCTTAGGTGCTCAGGGGGCCGGGCAGCCCCAGCATTTT; CDR3: CASSLGAQGAGQPQHF
D: TRBD1; V: TRBV18; size: -; J: TRBJ2-1; DNA: TGTGCCAGCTCGCCTATTGACACAGGGGGCAGATACAATGAGCAGTTCTTC; CDR3: CASSPIDTGGRYNEQFF
D: TRBD2; V: TRBV13; size: -; J: TRBJ2-1; DNA: TGTGCCAGCAGCTTTGGCGGGAGGGCTTACAATGAGCAGTTCTTC; CDR3: CASSFGGRAYNEQFF